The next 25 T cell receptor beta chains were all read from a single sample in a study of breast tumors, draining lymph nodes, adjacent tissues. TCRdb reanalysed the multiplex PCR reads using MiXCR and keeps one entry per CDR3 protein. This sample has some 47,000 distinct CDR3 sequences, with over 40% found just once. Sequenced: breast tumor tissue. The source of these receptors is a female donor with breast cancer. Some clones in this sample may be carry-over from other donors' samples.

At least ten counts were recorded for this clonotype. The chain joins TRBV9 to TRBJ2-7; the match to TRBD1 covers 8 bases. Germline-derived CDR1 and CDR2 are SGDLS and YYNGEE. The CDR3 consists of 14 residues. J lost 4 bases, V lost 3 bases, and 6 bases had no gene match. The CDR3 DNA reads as TGTGCCAGCAGCGGCACAGGGGGGTTTTACGAGCAGTACTTC. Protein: CASSGTGGFYEQYF. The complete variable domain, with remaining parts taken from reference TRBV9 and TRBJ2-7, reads DSGVTQTPKHLITATGQRVTLRCSPRSGDLSVYWYQQSLDQGLQFLIQYYNGEERAKGNILERFSAQQFPDLHSELNLSSLELGDSALYFCASSGTGGFYEQYFGPGTRLTVT.

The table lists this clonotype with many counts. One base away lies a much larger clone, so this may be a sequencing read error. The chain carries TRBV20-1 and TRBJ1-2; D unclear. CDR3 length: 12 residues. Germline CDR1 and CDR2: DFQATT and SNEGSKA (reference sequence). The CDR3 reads CSALRARFGSPF. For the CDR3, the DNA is TGCAGTGCTCTCCGGGCGAGATTTGGCTCCCCCTTC.

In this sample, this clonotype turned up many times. The CDR3 is CASSLRTSLPYEQYF. DNA of the CDR3: TGTGCCAGCAGCTTACGGACGTCTCTCCCCTACGAGCAGTACTTC. This chain links TRBV7-2 with TRBJ2-7; D gene uncertain. Trimming removed 2 bases at V and 2 bases at J, with 13 bases between. The CDR3 is 15 amino acids. From germline, CDR1 is SGHTA and CDR2 FQGNSA.

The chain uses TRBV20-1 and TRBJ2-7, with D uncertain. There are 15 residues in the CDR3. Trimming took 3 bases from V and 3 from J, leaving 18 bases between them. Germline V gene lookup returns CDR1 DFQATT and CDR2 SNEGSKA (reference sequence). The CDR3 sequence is CSASAPLIQGYEQYF. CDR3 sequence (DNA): TGCAGTGCTAGTGCCCCACTGATCCAAGGCTACGAGCAGTACTTC.

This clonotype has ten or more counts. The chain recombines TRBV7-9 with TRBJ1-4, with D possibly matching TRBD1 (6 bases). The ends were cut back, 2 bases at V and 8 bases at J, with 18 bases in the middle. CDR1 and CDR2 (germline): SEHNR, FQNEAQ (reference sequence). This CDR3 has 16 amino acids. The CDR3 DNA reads TGTGCCAGCAGCTTACAGGGTGGAACAGGGTCGGAAAAACTGTTTTTT. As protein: CASSLQGGTGSEKLFF.

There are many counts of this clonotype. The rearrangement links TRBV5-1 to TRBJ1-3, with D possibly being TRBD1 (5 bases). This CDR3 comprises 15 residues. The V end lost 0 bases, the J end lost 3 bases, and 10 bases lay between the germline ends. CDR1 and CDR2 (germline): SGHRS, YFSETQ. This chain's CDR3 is CASSLDSGVGNTIYF. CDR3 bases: TGCGCCAGCAGCTTGGATTCGGGGGTTGGAAACACCATATATTTT.

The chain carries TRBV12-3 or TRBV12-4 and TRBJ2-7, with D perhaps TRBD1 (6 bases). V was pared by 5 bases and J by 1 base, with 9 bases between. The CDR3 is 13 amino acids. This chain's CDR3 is CASSMGASYEQYF. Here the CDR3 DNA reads TGTGCCAGCAGTATGGGGGCATCCTACGAGCAGTACTTC.

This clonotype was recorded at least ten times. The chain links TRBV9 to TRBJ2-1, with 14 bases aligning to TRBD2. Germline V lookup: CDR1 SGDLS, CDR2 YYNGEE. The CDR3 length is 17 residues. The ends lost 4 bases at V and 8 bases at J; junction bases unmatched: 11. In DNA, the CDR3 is TGTGCCAGCAGCACCCGGACTAGCGGGAGGTTAGGGGATGAGCAGTTCTTC. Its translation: CASSTRTSGRLGDEQFF.

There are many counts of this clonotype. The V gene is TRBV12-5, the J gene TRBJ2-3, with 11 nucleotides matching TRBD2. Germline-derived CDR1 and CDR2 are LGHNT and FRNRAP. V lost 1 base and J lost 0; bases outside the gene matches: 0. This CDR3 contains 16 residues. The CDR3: CASGLGTSGSTDTQYF. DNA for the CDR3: TGTGCTAGTGGTTTGGGGACTAGCGGGAGCACAGATACGCAGTATTTT.

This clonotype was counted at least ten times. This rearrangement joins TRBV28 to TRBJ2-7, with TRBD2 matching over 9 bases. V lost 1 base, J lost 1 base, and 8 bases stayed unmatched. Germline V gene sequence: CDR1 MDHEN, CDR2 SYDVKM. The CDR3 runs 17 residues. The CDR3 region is CASSLSTSGRGSYEQYF. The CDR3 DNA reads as TGTGCCAGCAGTTTATCCACTAGCGGGCGGGGTTCCTACGAGCAGTACTTC.

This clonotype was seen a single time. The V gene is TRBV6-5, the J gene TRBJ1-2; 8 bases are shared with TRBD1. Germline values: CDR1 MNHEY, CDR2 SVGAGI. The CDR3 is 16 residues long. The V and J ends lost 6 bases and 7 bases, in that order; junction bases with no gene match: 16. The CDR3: CASSLLRTGSPSGYTF. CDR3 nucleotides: TGTGCCAGCAGCCTACTCAGGACAGGGAGCCCCAGTGGCTACACCTTC.

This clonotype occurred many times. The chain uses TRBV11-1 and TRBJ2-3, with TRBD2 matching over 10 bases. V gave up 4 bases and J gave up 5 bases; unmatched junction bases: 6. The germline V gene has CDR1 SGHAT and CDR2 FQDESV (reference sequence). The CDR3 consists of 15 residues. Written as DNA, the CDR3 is TGTGCCAGCAGCTCAGGGGTAGCGGGGGGAGATACGCAGTATTTT. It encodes CASSSGVAGGDTQYF. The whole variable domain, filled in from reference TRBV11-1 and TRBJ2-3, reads EAEVAQSPRYKITEKSQAVAFWCDPISGHATLYWYRQILGQGPELLVQFQDESVVDDSQLPKDRFSAERLKGVDSTLKIQPAELGDSAMYLCASSSGVAGGDTQYFGPGTRLTVL.

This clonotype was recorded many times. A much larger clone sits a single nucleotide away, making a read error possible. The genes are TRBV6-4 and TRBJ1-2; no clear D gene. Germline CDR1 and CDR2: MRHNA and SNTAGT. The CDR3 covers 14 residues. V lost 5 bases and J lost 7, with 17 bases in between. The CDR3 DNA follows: TGTGCCAGCAGTCATTCGGCAACCAGGAGTGGCTACACCTTC. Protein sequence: CASSHSATRSGYTF.

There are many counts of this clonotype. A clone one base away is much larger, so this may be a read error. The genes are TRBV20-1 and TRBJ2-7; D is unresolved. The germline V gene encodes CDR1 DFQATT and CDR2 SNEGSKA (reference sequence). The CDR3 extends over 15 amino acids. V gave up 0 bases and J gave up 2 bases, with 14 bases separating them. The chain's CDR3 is CSARDVAGLAYEQYF. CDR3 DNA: TGCAGTGCTAGAGATGTCGCCGGATTGGCCTACGAGCAGTACTTC.

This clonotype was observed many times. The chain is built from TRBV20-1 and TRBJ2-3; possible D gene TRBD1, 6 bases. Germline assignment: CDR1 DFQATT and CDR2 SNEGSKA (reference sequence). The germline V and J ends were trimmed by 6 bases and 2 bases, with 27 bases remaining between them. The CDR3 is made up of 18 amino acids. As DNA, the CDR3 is TGCAGTGCCCGCAACCACAGGGAAAGTAGGGGATTCACAGATACGCAGTATTTT. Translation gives CSARNHRESRGFTDTQYF.

The CDR3 reads CASSLRSRGGETQYF. The CDR3 DNA reads TGTGCCAGCAGCTTGCGTTCTCGGGGGGGAGAGACCCAGTACTTC. This sequence joins TRBV5-6 and TRBJ2-5, with 8 bases lining up with TRBD2. Germline values: CDR1 SGHDT, CDR2 YYEEEE. Trimming at V came to 1 base and at J to 4 bases, leaving 6 bases not matched to a gene. The CDR3 is made up of 15 amino acids.

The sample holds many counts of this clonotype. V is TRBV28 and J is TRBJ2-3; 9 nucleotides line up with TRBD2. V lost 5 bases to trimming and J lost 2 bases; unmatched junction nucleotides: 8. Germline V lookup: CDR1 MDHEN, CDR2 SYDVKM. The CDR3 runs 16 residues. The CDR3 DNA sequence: TGTGCCAGCAGTCCTATCGGGGGACTAGCCACAGATACGCAGTATTTT. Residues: CASSPIGGLATDTQYF.

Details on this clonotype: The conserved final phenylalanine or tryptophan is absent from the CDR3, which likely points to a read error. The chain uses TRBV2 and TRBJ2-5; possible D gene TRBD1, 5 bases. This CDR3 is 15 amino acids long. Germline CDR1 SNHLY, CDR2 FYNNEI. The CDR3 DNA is TGTGCCAGTAGTGAACGGCAGGGAACGGCAGAGACCCAGTACCTC. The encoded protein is CASSERQGTAETQYL.

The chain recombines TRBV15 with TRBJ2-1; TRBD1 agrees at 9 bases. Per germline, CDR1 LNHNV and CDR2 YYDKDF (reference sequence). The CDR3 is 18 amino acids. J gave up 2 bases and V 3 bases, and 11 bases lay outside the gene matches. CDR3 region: CATSSAKDRDRAYNEQFF. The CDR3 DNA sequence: TGTGCCACCAGCAGTGCTAAAGACCGGGACAGGGCCTACAATGAGCAGTTCTTC.

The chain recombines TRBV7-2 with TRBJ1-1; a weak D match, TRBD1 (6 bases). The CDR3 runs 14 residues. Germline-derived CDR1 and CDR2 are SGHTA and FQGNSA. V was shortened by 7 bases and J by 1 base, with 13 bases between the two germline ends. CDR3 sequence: CASKKGGPNTEAFF. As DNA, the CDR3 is TGTGCCAGCAAAAAAGGGGGACCGAACACTGAAGCTTTCTTT. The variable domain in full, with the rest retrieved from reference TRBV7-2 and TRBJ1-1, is GAGVSQSPSNKVTEKGKDVELRCDPISGHTALYWYRQSLGQGLEFLIYFQGNSAPDKSGLPSDRFSAERTGGSVSTLTIQRTQQEDSAVYLCASKKGGPNTEAFFGQGTRLTVV.

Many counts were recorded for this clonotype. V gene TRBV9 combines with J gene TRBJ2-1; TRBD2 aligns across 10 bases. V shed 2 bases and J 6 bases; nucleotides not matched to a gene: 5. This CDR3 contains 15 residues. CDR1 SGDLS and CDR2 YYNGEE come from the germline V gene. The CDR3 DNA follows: TGTGCCAGCAGCGTTTCCGGGACTAGCGCCAATGAGCAGTTCTTC. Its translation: CASSVSGTSANEQFF.

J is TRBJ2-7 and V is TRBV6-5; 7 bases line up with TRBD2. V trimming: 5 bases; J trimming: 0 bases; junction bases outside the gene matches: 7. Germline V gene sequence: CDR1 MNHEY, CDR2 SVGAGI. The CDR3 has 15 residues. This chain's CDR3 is CASSPPAGSSYEQYF. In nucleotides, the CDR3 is TGTGCCAGCAGTCCACCAGCGGGGAGCTCCTACGAGCAGTACTTC.

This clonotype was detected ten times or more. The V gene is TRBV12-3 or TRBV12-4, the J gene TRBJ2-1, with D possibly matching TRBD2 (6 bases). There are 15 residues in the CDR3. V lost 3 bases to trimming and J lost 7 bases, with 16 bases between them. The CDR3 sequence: CASSFPRGTQNEQFF. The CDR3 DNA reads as TGTGCCAGCAGTTTCCCACGCGGGACGCAGAATGAGCAGTTCTTC.

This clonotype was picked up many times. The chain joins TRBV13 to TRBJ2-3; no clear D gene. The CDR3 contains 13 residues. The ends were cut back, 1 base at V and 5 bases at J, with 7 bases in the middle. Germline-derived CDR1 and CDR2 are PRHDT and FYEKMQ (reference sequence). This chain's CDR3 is CASSLVGRDTQYF. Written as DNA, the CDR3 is TGTGCCAGCAGCTTAGTCGGAAGAGATACGCAGTATTTT.

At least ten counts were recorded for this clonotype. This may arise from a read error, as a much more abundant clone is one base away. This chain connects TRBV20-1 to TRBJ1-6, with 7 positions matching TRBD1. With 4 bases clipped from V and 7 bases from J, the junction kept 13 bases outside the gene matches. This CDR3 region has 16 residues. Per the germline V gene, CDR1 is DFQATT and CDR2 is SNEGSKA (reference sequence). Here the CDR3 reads CSATTRTGQANSPLHF. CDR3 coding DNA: TGCAGTGCTACGACTCGGACTGGACAGGCGAATTCACCCCTCCACTTT.